This T cell receptor beta chain was documented in a study of shared clonotypes between healthy human individuals. For the study at large: The composition of the donors was a couple of women and a few men aged 18 to 49.

Nashville, Tennessee was home to all donors, who were Caucasian adults. Germline values: CDR1 MNHNS, CDR2 SASEGT. The CDR3 length is 11 residues. Trimming removed 8 bases at V and 4 bases at J, with 8 bases between. As concerns this clone: This sample also contains other DNA sequences that code for the same CDR3.

Sequenced by immunoSEQ multiplex PCR; TCRdb stores in-frame clones only, minus some. This sample yields roughly 1 million clones, of which approximately 70% are seen a single time; roughly 1.5% belongs to the top ten. The receptor's source is a young man in good health. Sequences were obtained from memory CD4+ T cells sorted from blood. Stated subset: CD45RA-negative fraction. The genes are TRBV6-1 and TRBJ1-2; D possibly corresponds to TRBD1 (5 bases). The CDR3 nucleotides are TGTGCCAGCGGAACAGGCTATGGCTACACCTTC. Its protein is CASGTGYGYTF.